This TCR beta chain was sequenced for a study of T cell changes during pregnancy in multiple sclerosis. TCRdb's copy holds only in-frame clones and misses some; the assay was immunoSEQ multiplex PCR. The sample consists of roughly 120,000 clones, approximately 93% of them appearing once. Germline V lookup: CDR1 MDHEN, CDR2 SYDVKM. This CDR3 contains 11 residues. The V end lost 11 bases, the J end lost 4 bases, and 11 bases lay between the germline ends. This receptor was taken from a female donor with multiple sclerosis, enrolled in a pregnancy study. The sample consisted of peripheral blood, taken before pregnancy. This chain connects TRBV28 to TRBJ1-2; D perhaps matches TRBD1 (5 bases). CDR3 sequence: CAGGTGYGYTF. The CDR3 DNA reads TGTGCCGGGGGGACCGGCTATGGCTACACCTTC.